The present T cell receptor (beta chain) was sequenced within a study of blood T cells in healthy people across ages. Notes on the study in general: Getting older went along with TCR beta diversity per million T cells dropping roughly linearly. A strong correlation was found between TCR beta diversity and the percentage of naive T cells. Researchers deemed the diversity estimates from one million T cells underestimates.

Primers used in a second PCR of about 7 to 11 cycles were a sample-barcoded 5' primer and a J-beta primer mix. Each CDR3 protein is one row after TCRdb ran MiXCR on the 5' RACE reads. The table has about 1,400,000 distinct CDR3 sequences, 42% seen once; the top ten hold 7.9%. V lost 6 bases to trimming and J lost 9 bases, with 9 bases between them. The germline gives CDR1 MNHEY, CDR2 SMNVEV (reference sequence). This CDR3 contains 12 residues. Caucasian individuals from Russia who were healthy and aged about 6 to 90 acted as donors. This clonotype appeared many times. Its antigen is not identified. The specimen was blood. The chain combines TRBV27 with TRBJ1-6; D unclear. This clonotype originated in a woman aged 18 to 35 in good health. CDR3 DNA: TGTGCCAGCAGCTTACTCGGTTCACCCCTCCACTTT. This gives the protein CASSLLGSPLHF.